The 15 T cell receptor beta chains below all came from one sample that was sequenced in a study of CD8 T cells in ankylosing spondylitis. Findings and limits, study-wide: It appeared that ankylosing spondylitis blood was characterized by a TCR beta motif of seven or eight highly homologous variants.

TCRdb re-called the 5' RACE reads with MiXCR, one entry per CDR3 protein. The data hold fewer than 550,000 distinct CDR3 sequences, with roughly 5.3% observed a single time. These receptors have no identified antigens. The specimen was blood, either unsorted or a sorted T cell fraction (not recorded which). All receptors derive from a male donor with ankylosing spondylitis.

This clonotype appeared many times. This chain links TRBV20-1 with TRBJ2-5; perhaps TRBD2 as D (7 bases). The germline gives CDR1 DFQATT, CDR2 SNEGSKA (reference sequence). Trimming removed 6 bases from V and 5 bases from J, with 22 bases in between. The CDR3 is made up of 15 amino acids. Written as DNA, the CDR3 is TGCAGTGCCCACGTGGGGGGGCGGGAGTTCGAGACCCAGTACTTC. This translates into CSAHVGGREFETQYF.

This clonotype came up many times. The V and J genes are TRBV29-1 and TRBJ1-1; D unclear. This CDR3 is 14 amino acids long. Trimming pared 7 bases from V and 4 bases from J, leaving 19 bases between. CDR1 is SQVTM, CDR2 ANQGSEA, per germline. Here the CDR3 reads CSARAAGSSTEAFF. The DNA of the CDR3 is TGCAGCGCCCGGGCAGCTGGGAGTTCCACTGAAGCTTTCTTT.

This clonotype was recorded at least ten times. V is TRBV6-6 and J is TRBJ2-2; unclear D gene. The length of the CDR3 is 13 residues. The germline gives CDR1 MNHNY, CDR2 SVGAGI (reference sequence). V was cut by 6 bases and J by 1 base, with 6 bases left in between. CDR3 bases: TGTGCCAGCAGCACTGAGAACACCGGGGAGCTGTTTTTT. Translating it yields CASSTENTGELFF.

This clonotype was seen ten or more times. V and J are TRBV6-1 and TRBJ1-2; TRBD1 might be the D (5 bases). This CDR3 has 14 residues. In germline, CDR1 is MNHNS, CDR2 SASEGT. Trimming stripped 6 bases from V and 8 bases from J, with 19 bases between. Written as DNA, the CDR3 is TGTGCCAGCAGACGCCGCGCGGTGGGGGACGGCTACACCTTC. This codes for CASRRRAVGDGYTF.

The table lists this clonotype with many counts. The chain recombines TRBV27 with TRBJ1-1, with 9 bases that match TRBD1. CDR1 is MNHEY and CDR2 is SMNVEV in the germline V gene (reference sequence). The CDR3 has 12 amino acids. After removal of 3 bases from V and 13 bases from J, the junction contained 6 bases not matched to a gene. CDR3 loop: CASSFAGQGSFF. CDR3 coding DNA: TGTGCCAGCAGTTTTGCGGGACAGGGTAGTTTCTTT.

This clonotype was recorded at least ten times. The chain uses TRBV4-2 and TRBJ2-7; D might be TRBD1 or TRBD2, each matching 5 bases. Germline V lookup: CDR1 LGHNA, CDR2 YNFKEQ. The CDR3 covers 12 residues. V was trimmed by 0 bases and J by 6 bases, leaving 6 bases between them. The CDR3 reads CASSQERGEQYF. The CDR3 coding sequence is TGTGCCAGCAGCCAAGAGAGGGGCGAGCAGTACTTC.

This clonotype was detected ten times or more. The V call is TRBV10-3, the J call TRBJ2-3; TRBD1 aligns across 7 bases. The CDR3 is 15 amino acids. The V gene end was trimmed by 6 bases and the J gene end by 6 bases; junction bases not matched to a gene: 12. Germline V gene lookup returns CDR1 ENHRY and CDR2 SYGVKD. The CDR3 spells CAISTGTAEVDTQYF. DNA for the CDR3: TGTGCCATCAGCACCGGGACAGCGGAGGTTGATACGCAGTATTTT.

This clonotype was seen ten or more times. The chain combines TRBV20-1 with TRBJ1-5; D may be TRBD1 (6 bases). Trimming left V 6 bases short and J 4 bases short, with 19 bases between. The CDR3 is made up of 15 amino acids. Per germline, CDR1 DFQATT and CDR2 SNEGSKA (reference sequence). DNA for the CDR3: TGCAGTGCACTTAAACAGGGAGTACTAAATCAGCCCCAGCATTTT. Protein: CSALKQGVLNQPQHF.

The rearrangement joins TRBV5-1 to TRBJ1-2; TRBD1 aligns across 8 bases. The CDR3 is made up of 15 amino acids. The V segment lost 1 base and the J segment 4 bases; nucleotides outside the gene matches: 6. CDR1 SGHRS and CDR2 YFSETQ come from the germline V gene. CDR3: CASSLPGTGGYGYTF. The CDR3 DNA reads TGCGCCAGCAGCTTGCCCGGGACAGGCGGCTATGGCTACACCTTC.

This clonotype was seen ten or more times. V gene TRBV6-2 or TRBV6-3 combines with J gene TRBJ2-1; no clear D gene. The CDR3 is 12 amino acids. Trimming removed 5 bases from V and 9 bases from J, with 11 bases in between. Germline CDR1 MNHEY, CDR2 SVGEGT. CDR3 DNA: TGTGCCAGCAGTCCCACGCGAGCTGAGCAGTTCTTC. It codes for CASSPTRAEQFF.

This clonotype was counted between two and nine times. CDR3 residues: CASSQEEGRIEQYF. As DNA, the CDR3 is TGTGCCAGCAGCCAAGAAGAGGGAAGGATCGAGCAGTACTTC. The chain links TRBV4-2 to TRBJ2-7; tentatively, D is TRBD2 (5 bases). This CDR3 is 14 amino acids long. The ends were cut back, 0 bases at V and 6 bases at J, with 12 bases in the middle. Germline CDR1 and CDR2: LGHNA and YNFKEQ.

In this sample, this clonotype turned up many times. The genes are TRBV7-2 and TRBJ1-5, with a possible D match to TRBD1 (5 bases). Trimming shortened V by 5 bases and J by 6 bases, and 17 bases separated the two germline ends. The germline CDR1 and CDR2 sequences are SGHTA and FQGNSA. There are 15 residues in the CDR3. CDR3 protein: CASSPRGGGIQPQHF. The CDR3 nucleotides are TGTGCCAGCAGCCCTCGGGGCGGGGGAATTCAGCCCCAGCATTTT.

This clonotype was found many times. The J gene is TRBJ2-7, the V gene TRBV5-1; TRBD2 is a possible D gene (5 bases). V lost 0 bases to trimming and J lost 3 bases, with 10 bases between them. Germline CDR1 SGHRS, CDR2 YFSETQ. There are 14 residues in the CDR3. CDR3 nucleotide sequence: TGCGCCAGCAGCTTGGACGGGATTGGCTACGAGCAGTACTTC. Its protein product is CASSLDGIGYEQYF.

The table lists this clonotype with many counts. This chain uses TRBV27 with TRBJ2-1, with a possible D match to TRBD1 (5 bases). This CDR3 has 16 residues. Germline CDR1 reads MNHEY; CDR2 reads SMNVEV (reference sequence). Trimming pared 0 bases from V and 4 bases from J, leaving 13 bases between. The CDR3 DNA reads as TGTGCCAGCAGTTTATCGTGGGGTAGGGGATACAATGAGCAGTTCTTC. This sequence encodes CASSLSWGRGYNEQFF.

This clonotype has at least ten counts. The rearrangement links TRBV20-1 to TRBJ2-1; possibly TRBD2 for D (6 bases). Trimming stripped 7 bases from V and 0 bases from J, with 10 bases between. The V gene's germline CDR1 is DFQATT and CDR2 SNEGSKA (reference sequence). The CDR3 runs to 13 residues. As DNA, the CDR3 is TGCAGTGGAGTCGGGAGCTCCTACAATGAGCAGTTCTTC. Translated, it gives CSGVGSSYNEQFF.